A single sample is the source of the 23 T cell receptor beta chains below, sequenced in a study of regulatory T cells in long-lasting Graves disease. In building TCR beta libraries, iRepertoire HTBI primers were used together with Arm-PCR of CDR3 regions. TCRdb analysed the multiplex PCR reads with MiXCR anew, one entry per CDR3 protein. This sample has 200,000 to 250,000 distinct CDR3 sequences; about 19% occur once, and the top ten carry 12%. Time point meaning: newly diagnosed GD, antithyroid drugs for less than 3 months. Following extraction of RNA from PBMCs, that RNA was used to make the TCR library. These data also featured in a second study, about T cells in Graves' hyperthyroidism and ophthalmopathy.

The sample here was peripheral blood mononuclear cells (PBMCs), taken at new diagnosis, from a patient treated with antithyroid drugs. Source of these receptors: a woman aged 30 to 39 with Graves disease.

The J gene is TRBJ1-6, the V gene TRBV4-1; no clear D gene. The CDR3 contains 16 residues. V lost 1 base and J 6 bases, leaving 13 bases between the germline ends. Germline values: CDR1 MGHRA, CDR2 YSYEKL. The CDR3 DNA reads TGCGCCAGCAGCCAAGCACTGTGCAGGATTAATTCACCCCTCCACTTT. Translating it yields CASSQALCRINSPLHF.

A word on this clonotype: Being one base from a much bigger clone, this may be a read error. V and J are TRBV6-2 or TRBV6-3 and TRBJ2-1; TRBD2 agrees at 13 bases. CDR1 is MNHEY and CDR2 is SVGEGT in the germline V gene. The CDR3 runs to 15 residues. V shed 5 bases and J 8 bases; nucleotides not matched to a gene: 6. This chain's CDR3 is CASSKGLAGSDEQFF. The CDR3 nucleotides are TGTGCCAGCAGTAAGGGACTAGCGGGGTCAGATGAGCAGTTCTTC.

The sample holds many counts of this clonotype. This chain uses TRBV7-8 with TRBJ2-7; D not certain. Per the germline V gene, CDR1 is SGHVS and CDR2 is FQNEAQ. The CDR3 is made up of 12 amino acids. V was cut by 1 base and J by 7 bases, with 8 bases left in between. CDR3 sequence (DNA): TGTGCCAGCAGCTTAGACCCGGTAGAGCAGTACTTC. It specifies CASSLDPVEQYF. Filled out from reference TRBV7-8 and TRBJ2-7, the complete variable domain reads GAGVSQSPRYKVAKRGQDVALRCDPISGHVSLFWYQQALGQGPEFLTYFQNEAQLDKSGLPSDRFFAERPEGSVSTLKIQRTQQEDSAVYLCASSLDPVEQYFGPGTRLTVT.

Written as DNA, the CDR3 is TGTGCCAGCTCGCCAACTAGCGCCAATGAGCAGTTCTTC. Translated: CASSPTSANEQFF. This chain connects TRBV18 to TRBJ2-1; 7 positions agree with TRBD2. The CDR3 has 13 residues. V lost 6 bases to trimming and J lost 6 bases; unmatched junction nucleotides: 5. Germline CDR1 reads KGHSH; CDR2 reads LQKENI.

This clonotype has at least ten counts. The rearrangement uses TRBV11-3 and TRBJ2-1, with D tentatively TRBD2 (6 bases). This CDR3 spans 16 amino acids. Between the trimmed V and J ends, which lost 2 bases and 4 bases, there was a span of 15 bases. The germline CDR1 and CDR2 sequences are SGHNT and YENEEA. The CDR3 nucleotides are TGTGCCAGCAGCTTATTCGACGGGGGACGGTACAATGAGCAGTTCTTC. Protein: CASSLFDGGRYNEQFF.

In regard to this clonotype: This likely came from a read error, as a far larger clone is one base away. This chain joins TRBV2 and TRBJ2-5, with 8 bases lining up with TRBD2. This CDR3 contains 15 residues. The J segment lost 11 bases and the V segment lost 3 bases, leaving 14 bases of the junction unmatched. Germline CDR1 and CDR2: SNHLY and FYNNEI. The CDR3 nucleotides are TGTGCCAGCAGTGATAGCGGGAATCGCGACAATGAGCAGTACTTC. It translates to CASSDSGNRDNEQYF.

The sample holds many counts of this clonotype. V gene TRBV12-3 or TRBV12-4 combines with J gene TRBJ1-1; D might be TRBD1 (6 bases). V lost 2 bases and J 0 bases, leaving 13 bases between the germline ends. This CDR3 has 16 amino acids. The CDR3 DNA sequence: TGTGCCAGCAGTTTATACAGGGTGGGGATGAACACTGAAGCTTTCTTT. Protein product: CASSLYRVGMNTEAFF.

In this sample, this clonotype turned up many times. V usage is TRBV24-1 and J usage is TRBJ2-7; D gene uncertain. The germline V gene has CDR1 KGHDR and CDR2 SFDVKD. The CDR3 spans 15 residues. The V end lost 5 bases, the J end lost 1 base, and 14 bases lay between the germline ends. The CDR3 is CATSVPTGTSYEQYF. For the CDR3, the DNA is TGTGCCACCAGTGTCCCGACTGGTACTTCCTACGAGCAGTACTTC.

This clonotype was seen at least ten times. This chain uses TRBV29-1 with TRBJ1-4; tentatively, D is TRBD1 (5 bases). Trimming removed 7 bases at V and 5 bases at J, with 14 bases between. CDR3 length: 13 amino acids. Germline assignment: CDR1 SQVTM and CDR2 ANQGSEA. CDR3 in DNA: TGCAGCGCTGGGTTGGGGGAAAATGAAAAACTGTTTTTT. Translated: CSAGLGENEKLFF.

The chain recombines TRBV5-1 with TRBJ2-7; 7 bases match TRBD1. V lost 3 bases, J lost 6 bases, and 3 bases stayed unmatched. In germline, CDR1 is SGHRS, CDR2 YFSETQ. The CDR3 extends over 12 amino acids. The CDR3 protein is CASSSTGPEQYF. The CDR3 nucleotides are TGCGCCAGCAGCTCGACAGGGCCCGAGCAGTACTTC.

Only one count was recorded for this clonotype. A read error is possible here, since a much larger clone lies one base away. For the CDR3, the DNA is TGTGCCAGCAGTCCTACTAGCGGGAGCACCTACGAGCAGTACTTC. The encoded protein is CASSPTSGSTYEQYF. V usage is TRBV28 and J usage is TRBJ2-7; 11 bases map to TRBD2. The CDR3 totals 15 residues. Trimming took 5 bases from V and 2 from J; bases not matched to a gene: 5. Germline CDR1 is MDHEN and CDR2 is SYDVKM. The variable domain in full, completed from reference TRBV28 and TRBJ2-7, reads DVKVTQSSRYLVKRTGEKVFLECVQDMDHENMFWYRQDPGLGLRLIYFSYDVKMKEKGDIPEGYSVSREKKERFSLILESASTNQTSMYLCASSPTSGSTYEQYFGPGTRLTVT.

This clonotype was recorded at least ten times. The chain uses TRBV12-3 or TRBV12-4 and TRBJ1-6, with D unclear. V was shortened by 5 bases and J by 5 bases, with 10 bases between the two germline ends. This CDR3 region has 14 residues. CDR3 DNA sequence: TGTGCCAGCAGTCGGCTTACCCATAATTCACCCCTCCACTTT. Its translation: CASSRLTHNSPLHF.

This clonotype showed up many times. The chain couples TRBV18 to TRBJ2-2; D is tentatively TRBD1 or TRBD2 (5 bases each). There are 15 residues in the CDR3. The germline gives CDR1 KGHSH, CDR2 LQKENI. Trimming shortened V by 4 bases and J by 5 bases, and 14 bases separated the two germline ends. CDR3 nucleotide sequence: TGTGCCAGCTCACTGAACGAGGGGCGGACCGGGGAGCTGTTTTTT. Translating it yields CASSLNEGRTGELFF.

The chain carries TRBV3-1 and TRBJ2-3; 8 bases map to TRBD2. With 3 bases clipped from V and 2 bases from J, the junction kept 4 bases outside the gene matches. The CDR3 length is 15 residues. CDR1 and CDR2 from the germline V gene are LGHDT and YNNKEL (reference sequence). The CDR3 here is CASSHAGRDTDTQYF. For the CDR3, the DNA is TGTGCCAGCAGCCATGCCGGGAGGGACACAGATACGCAGTATTTT.

The table lists this clonotype with many counts. This rearrangement joins TRBV3-1 to TRBJ2-4; no definite D call. CDR1 is LGHDT, CDR2 YNNKEL, per germline (reference sequence). Trimming cost V 1 base and J 0 bases, with 7 bases left between them. The CDR3 covers 15 residues. CDR3 protein: CASSQGNLAKNIQYF. The CDR3 DNA reads as TGTGCCAGCAGCCAAGGAAATTTAGCCAAAAACATTCAGTACTTC.

For this clonotype: A much larger clone sits a single nucleotide away, making a read error possible. This chain links TRBV30 with TRBJ2-5; D possibly corresponds to TRBD1 (5 bases). Germline V lookup: CDR1 GTSNPN, CDR2 SVGIG (reference sequence). Trimming pared 1 base from V and 0 bases from J, leaving 9 bases between. The CDR3 sequence is 14 residues long. The CDR3 nucleotides are TGTGCCTGGAGTGCTAACAGGAACCAAGAGACCCAGTACTTC. Amino acids: CAWSANRNQETQYF.

There are many counts of this clonotype. The gene calls are TRBV30 and TRBJ2-1; a possible D gene is TRBD2 (6 bases). This CDR3 has 16 amino acids. Germline V gene data show CDR1 as GTSNPN and CDR2 as SVGIG (reference sequence). Deletions cut 1 base from V and 0 bases from J, with 13 bases between. CDR3 region: CAWSGAGLSSYNEQFF. CDR3 coding DNA: TGTGCCTGGAGTGGGGCGGGATTAAGCTCCTACAATGAGCAGTTCTTC. Variable domain in full (rest from reference TRBV30 and TRBJ2-1): SQTIHQWPATLVQPVGSPLSLECTVEGTSNPNLYWYRQAAGRGLQLLFYSVGIGQISSEVPQNLSASRPQDRQFILSSKKLLLSDSGFYLCAWSGAGLSSYNEQFFGPGTRLTVL.

This clonotype has just a few counts. The chain uses TRBV28 and TRBJ2-7; D unresolved. The germline gives CDR1 MDHEN, CDR2 SYDVKM. This CDR3 comprises 11 residues. V lost 4 bases, J lost 6 bases, and 7 bases lay in between. The CDR3 DNA is TGTGCCAGCAGTTCGCCCGCCGAGCAGTACTTC. Amino acid sequence: CASSSPAEQYF.

On this clonotype itself: A far larger clone is one base from this, pointing to a likely read error. The chain employs TRBV28 and TRBJ2-4; tentatively, D is TRBD1 (5 bases). The DNA end lines up better with TRBJ1-2; the J call may be wrong. CDR3 length: 13 residues. Germline lookup yields CDR1 MDHEN and CDR2 SYDVKM. The CDR3 coding sequence is TGTGCCAGCAGTTCAGAGGGGCGATGGGGCTACACCTTC. Translated, it gives CASSSEGRWGYTF.

The table lists this clonotype with many counts. The chain links TRBV19 to TRBJ2-3, with D possibly being TRBD1 (5 bases). CDR1 is LNHDA and CDR2 is SQIVND in the germline V gene (reference sequence). This CDR3 is 14 amino acids long. Trimming took 7 bases from V and 2 from J, leaving 13 bases between them. The CDR3 loop is CASTDQGSTDTQYF. The CDR3 nucleotides are TGTGCCAGTACGGATCAGGGTTCCACAGATACGCAGTATTTT.

This clonotype has a count of ten or more. The chain has TRBV9 and TRBJ2-5; 10 bases are shared with TRBD2. Per the germline V gene, CDR1 is SGDLS and CDR2 is YYNGEE. The CDR3 is 13 amino acids. V lost 3 bases, J lost 5 bases, and 1 base stayed unmatched. The CDR3 here is CASSDSGGETQYF. The CDR3 coding sequence is TGTGCCAGCAGCGATAGCGGGGGGGAGACCCAGTACTTC.

The sample holds many counts of this clonotype. Written as DNA, the CDR3 is TGTGCCAGCAGCTTACAGGGGCGCACAGATACGCAGTATTTT. Protein product: CASSLQGRTDTQYF. The chain joins TRBV28 to TRBJ2-3; 7 bases match TRBD1. J lost 1 base, V lost 6 bases, and 4 bases had no gene match. This CDR3 region has 14 residues. CDR1 is MDHEN and CDR2 is SYDVKM in the germline V gene.

V and J are TRBV2 and TRBJ2-3; 11 nucleotides agree with TRBD2. Looked up from germline, CDR1 is SNHLY and CDR2 is FYNNEI. The V and J ends lost 4 bases and 0 bases, in that order; junction bases with no gene match: 3. The CDR3 loop spans 16 amino acids. The CDR3 nucleotides read TGTGCCAGCAGTGCCCGGACTAGCGGGAGCACAGATACGCAGTATTTT. Its translation is CASSARTSGSTDTQYF. The entire variable domain, with the rest obtained from reference TRBV2 and TRBJ2-3, is as follows: EPEVTQTPSHQVTQMGQEVILRCVPISNHLYFYWYRQILGQKVEFLVSFYNNEISEKSEIFDDQFSVERPDGSNFTLKIRSTKLEDSAMYFCASSARTSGSTDTQYFGPGTRLTVL.